The clone carrying this TCR beta chain was found many times. The antigen remains unidentified. The data derive from a study of human T cells and chemical hapten exposure. Looking at the study overall: Chiefly female patients presented with alopecia areata, totalis or universalis. Findings of the study overall: Sensitization with DPC brought no change to TCRs above 1 in 1000 in frequency. Because they had alopecia, donors may respond immunologically unlike healthy people.

Germline assignment: CDR1 SGHAT and CDR2 FQNNGV. The germline V and J ends were trimmed by 7 bases and 2 bases, with 14 bases remaining between them. This CDR3 comprises 14 residues. As for time point: pre-sensitization, week 0. Treatment indicated: therapeutic diphenylcyclopropenone sensitization with weekly scalp DPC. In the study's own analysis: The median was about 96,000 TCRs per sample, ranging 23,224 to 690,600. TCRdb re-called the RACE reads through MiXCR, storing one row per CDR3 protein. The V and J calls, along with clone size, are taken from TCRdb and not from the paper's own processing. Of about 380,000 distinct CDR3 sequences in the sample, 4% to 6% were seen once.

This TCR derives from a woman in her forties or fifties with alopecia areata. Some clones in this sample may be carry-over from other donors' samples. The rearrangement links TRBV11-2 to TRBJ2-5; D may correspond to TRBD1 or TRBD2 (6 bases each). The source material was whole blood, sampled in connection with sensitization to the hapten diphenylcyclopropenone (DPC). CDR3: CASNYGGGQETQYF. The CDR3 nucleotides read TGTGCCAGCAACTACGGAGGGGGGCAAGAGACCCAGTACTTC.